The present TCR beta chain was sequenced within a study of beta chain features in type 1 diabetes. V gave up 4 bases and J gave up 6 bases, with 9 bases separating them. Germline V CDR1 and CDR2: SQVTM, ANQGSEA. The CDR3 extends over 11 amino acids. Expressed TCRB transcripts got sequenced, as all isolated RNA was reverse transcribed. Clones were sequenced by immunoSEQ multiplex PCR, and TCRdb holds only the in-frame ones, with some missing. The sample records nearly 250,000 clones, 68% being singletons. The receptor was derived from a man aged 25 to 40 in good health. This sequence joins TRBV29-1 and TRBJ1-1; D is undetermined. The sequenced material came from naive CD4+ T cells from blood. The CDR3 nucleotides are TGCAGCGTTGCTGGTGGATCTGAAGCTTTCTTT. It encodes CSVAGGSEAFF.